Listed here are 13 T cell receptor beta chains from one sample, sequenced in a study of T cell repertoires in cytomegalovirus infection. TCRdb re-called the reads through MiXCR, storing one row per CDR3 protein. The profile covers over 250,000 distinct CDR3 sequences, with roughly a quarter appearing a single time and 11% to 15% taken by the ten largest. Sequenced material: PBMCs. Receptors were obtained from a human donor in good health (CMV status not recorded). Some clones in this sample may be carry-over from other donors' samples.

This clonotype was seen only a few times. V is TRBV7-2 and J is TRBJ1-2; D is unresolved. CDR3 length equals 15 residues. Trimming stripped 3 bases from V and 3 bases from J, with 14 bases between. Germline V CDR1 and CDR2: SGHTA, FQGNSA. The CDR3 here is CASSFSGSAYYGYTF. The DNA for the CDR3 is TGTGCCAGCAGCTTTTCCGGCAGCGCGTACTATGGCTACACCTTC. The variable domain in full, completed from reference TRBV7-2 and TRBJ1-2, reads GAGVSQSPSNKVTEKGKDVELRCDPISGHTALYWYRQSLGQGLEFLIYFQGNSAPDKSGLPSDRFSAERTGGSVSTLTIQRTQQEDSAVYLCASSFSGSAYYGYTFGSGTRLTVV.

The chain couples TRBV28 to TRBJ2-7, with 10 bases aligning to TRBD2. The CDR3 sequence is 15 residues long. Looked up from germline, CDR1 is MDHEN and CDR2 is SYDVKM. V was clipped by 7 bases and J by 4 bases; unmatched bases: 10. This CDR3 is CASNRGLAGVYEQYF. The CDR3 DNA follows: TGTGCCAGCAATCGCGGGCTAGCGGGAGTGTACGAGCAGTACTTC.

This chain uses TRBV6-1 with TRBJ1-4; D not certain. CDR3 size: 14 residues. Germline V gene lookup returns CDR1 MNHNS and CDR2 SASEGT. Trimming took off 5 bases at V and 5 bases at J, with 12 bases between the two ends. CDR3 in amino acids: CASSNGPRNEKLFF. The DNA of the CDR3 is TGTGCCAGCAGTAACGGGCCTCGAAATGAAAAACTGTTTTTT.

In DNA, the CDR3 is TGTGCCAGCAGTTTCGACAGGGCTGCAACTAATGAAAAACTGTTTTTT. Protein product: CASSFDRAATNEKLFF. V usage is TRBV12-3 or TRBV12-4 and J usage is TRBJ1-4; 7 bases line up with TRBD1. V trimming: 3 bases; J trimming: 0 bases; junction bases outside the gene matches: 4. The CDR3 spans 16 residues.

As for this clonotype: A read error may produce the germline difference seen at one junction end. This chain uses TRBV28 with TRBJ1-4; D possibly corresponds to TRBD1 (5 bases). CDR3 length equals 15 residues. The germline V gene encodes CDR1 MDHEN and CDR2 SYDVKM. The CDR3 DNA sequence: TGTGCCAGCAGTCTACCTCTCGGCCTGGGGGAAAGACTGTTTTTT. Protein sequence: CASSLPLGLGERLFF. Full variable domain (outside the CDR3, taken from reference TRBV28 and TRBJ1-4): DVKVTQSSRYLVKRTGEKVFLECVQDMDHENMFWYRQDPGLGLRLIYFSYDVKMKEKGDIPEGYSVSREKKERFSLILESASTNQTSMYLCASSLPLGLGERLFFGSGTQLSVL.

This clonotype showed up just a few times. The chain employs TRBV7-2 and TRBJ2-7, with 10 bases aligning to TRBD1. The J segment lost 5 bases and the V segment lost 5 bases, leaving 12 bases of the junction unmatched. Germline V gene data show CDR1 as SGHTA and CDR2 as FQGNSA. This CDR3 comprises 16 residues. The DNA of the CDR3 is TGTGCCAGCAGCACAATAAGAGGGGACAGGGGCAACGAGCAGTACTTC. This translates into CASSTIRGDRGNEQYF.

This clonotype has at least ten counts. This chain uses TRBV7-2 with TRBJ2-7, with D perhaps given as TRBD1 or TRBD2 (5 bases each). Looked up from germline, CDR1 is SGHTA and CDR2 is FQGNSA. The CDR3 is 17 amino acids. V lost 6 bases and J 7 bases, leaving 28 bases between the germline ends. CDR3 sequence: CASRLYAAGAPFQEQYF. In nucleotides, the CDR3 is TGTGCCAGCAGGCTCTATGCGGCCGGGGCCCCGTTTCAGGAGCAGTACTTC.

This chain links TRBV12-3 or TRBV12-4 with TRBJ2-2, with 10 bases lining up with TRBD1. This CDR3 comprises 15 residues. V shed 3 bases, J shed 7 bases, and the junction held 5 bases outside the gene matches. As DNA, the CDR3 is TGTGCCAGCAGTTTCGGGACAGGGGAGGTCGGGGAGCTGTTTTTT. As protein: CASSFGTGEVGELFF.

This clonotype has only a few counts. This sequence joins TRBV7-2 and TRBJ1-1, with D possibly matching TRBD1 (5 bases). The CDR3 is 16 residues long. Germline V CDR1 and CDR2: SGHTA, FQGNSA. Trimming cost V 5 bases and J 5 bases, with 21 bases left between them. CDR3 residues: CASSPLGPKGGTEAFF. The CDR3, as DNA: TGTGCCAGCAGCCCTCTGGGGCCAAAGGGCGGAACTGAAGCTTTCTTT.

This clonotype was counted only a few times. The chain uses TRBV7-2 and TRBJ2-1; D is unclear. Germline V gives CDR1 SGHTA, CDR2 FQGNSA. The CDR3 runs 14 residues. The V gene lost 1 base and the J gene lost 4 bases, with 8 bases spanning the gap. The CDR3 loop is CASSLEPRYNEQFF. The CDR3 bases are TGTGCCAGCAGCTTAGAACCCCGATACAATGAGCAGTTCTTC.

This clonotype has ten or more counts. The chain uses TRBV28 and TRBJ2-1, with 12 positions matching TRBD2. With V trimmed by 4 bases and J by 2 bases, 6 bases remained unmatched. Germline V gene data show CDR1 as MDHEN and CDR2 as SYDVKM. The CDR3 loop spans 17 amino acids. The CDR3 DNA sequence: TGTGCCAGCAGTTCCCGACTAGCGGGGGCGGCCTACAATGAGCAGTTCTTC. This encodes CASSSRLAGAAYNEQFF.

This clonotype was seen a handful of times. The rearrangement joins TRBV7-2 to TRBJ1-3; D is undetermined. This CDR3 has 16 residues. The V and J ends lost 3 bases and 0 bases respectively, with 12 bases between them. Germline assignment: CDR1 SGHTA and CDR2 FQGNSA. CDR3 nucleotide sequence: TGTGCCAGCAGCTTGAGCGGTGCCCACTCTGGAAACACCATATATTTT. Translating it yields CASSLSGAHSGNTIYF.

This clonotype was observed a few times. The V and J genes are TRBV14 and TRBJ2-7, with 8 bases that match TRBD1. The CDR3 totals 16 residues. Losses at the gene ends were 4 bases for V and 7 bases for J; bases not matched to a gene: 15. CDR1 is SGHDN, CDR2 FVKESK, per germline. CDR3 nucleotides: TGTGCCAGCAGCCGATCGGTTTACCAGGGGGCTGGGGAGCAGTACTTC. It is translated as CASSRSVYQGAGEQYF.